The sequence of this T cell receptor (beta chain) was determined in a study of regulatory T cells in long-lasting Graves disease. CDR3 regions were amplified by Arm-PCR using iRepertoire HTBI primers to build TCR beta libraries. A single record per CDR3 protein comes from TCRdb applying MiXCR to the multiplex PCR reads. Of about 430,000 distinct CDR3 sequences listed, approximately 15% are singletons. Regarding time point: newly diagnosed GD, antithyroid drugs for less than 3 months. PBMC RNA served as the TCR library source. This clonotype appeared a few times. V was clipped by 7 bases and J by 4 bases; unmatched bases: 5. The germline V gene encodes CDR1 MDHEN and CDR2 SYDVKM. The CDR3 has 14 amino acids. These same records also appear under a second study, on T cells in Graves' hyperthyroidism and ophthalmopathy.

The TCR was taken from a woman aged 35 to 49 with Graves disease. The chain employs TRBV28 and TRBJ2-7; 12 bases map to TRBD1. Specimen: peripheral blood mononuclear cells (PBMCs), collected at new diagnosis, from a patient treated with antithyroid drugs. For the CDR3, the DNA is TGTGCCAGCATTGGGACAGGGGGCGCGTACGAGCAGTACTTC. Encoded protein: CASIGTGGAYEQYF.